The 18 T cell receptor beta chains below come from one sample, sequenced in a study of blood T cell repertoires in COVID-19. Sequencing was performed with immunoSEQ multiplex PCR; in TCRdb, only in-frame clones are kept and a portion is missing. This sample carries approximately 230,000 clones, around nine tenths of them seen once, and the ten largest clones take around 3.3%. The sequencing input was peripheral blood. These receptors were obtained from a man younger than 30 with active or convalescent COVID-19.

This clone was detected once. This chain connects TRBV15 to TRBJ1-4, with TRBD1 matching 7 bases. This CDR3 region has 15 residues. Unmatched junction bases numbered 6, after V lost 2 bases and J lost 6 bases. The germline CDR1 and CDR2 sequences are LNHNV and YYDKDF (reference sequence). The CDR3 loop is CATSRSQGTDEKLFF. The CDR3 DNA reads TGTGCCACCAGCAGATCACAGGGGACGGATGAAAAACTGTTTTTT.

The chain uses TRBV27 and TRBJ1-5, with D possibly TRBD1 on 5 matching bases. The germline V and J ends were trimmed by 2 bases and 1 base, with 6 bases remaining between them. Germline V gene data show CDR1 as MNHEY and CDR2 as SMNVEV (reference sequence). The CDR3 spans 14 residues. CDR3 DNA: TGTGCCAGCAGTTTACGACAGAGCAATCAGCCCCAGCATTTT. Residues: CASSLRQSNQPQHF.

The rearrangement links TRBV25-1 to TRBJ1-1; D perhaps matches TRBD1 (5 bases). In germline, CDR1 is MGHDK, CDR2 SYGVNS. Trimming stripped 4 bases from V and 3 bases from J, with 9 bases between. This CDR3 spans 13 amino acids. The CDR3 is CASSAQGHTEAFF. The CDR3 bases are TGTGCCAGCAGTGCCCAGGGTCACACTGAAGCTTTCTTT.

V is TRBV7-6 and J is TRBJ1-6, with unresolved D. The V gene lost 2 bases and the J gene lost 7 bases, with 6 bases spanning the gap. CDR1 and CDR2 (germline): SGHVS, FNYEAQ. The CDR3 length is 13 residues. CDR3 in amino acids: CASSLNRNSPLHF. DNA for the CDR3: TGTGCCAGCAGCTTAAATCGGAATTCACCCCTCCACTTT.

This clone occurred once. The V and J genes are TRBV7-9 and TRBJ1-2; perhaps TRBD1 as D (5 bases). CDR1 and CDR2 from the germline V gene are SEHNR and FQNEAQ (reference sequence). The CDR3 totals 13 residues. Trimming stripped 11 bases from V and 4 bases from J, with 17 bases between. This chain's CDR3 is CACSWRDFYGYTF. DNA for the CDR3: TGTGCCTGCTCTTGGAGGGACTTCTATGGCTACACCTTC.

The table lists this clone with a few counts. CDR3 sequence reads: CASGSPGNNYGYTF. The CDR3 coding sequence is TGTGCTAGTGGTTCCCCCGGTAACAACTATGGCTACACCTTC. The chain recombines TRBV12-5 with TRBJ1-2; D is unresolved. The germline gives CDR1 LGHNT, CDR2 FRNRAP. With 4 bases removed from V and 2 bases from J, the gap between germline ends came to 11 bases. CDR3 length equals 14 residues.

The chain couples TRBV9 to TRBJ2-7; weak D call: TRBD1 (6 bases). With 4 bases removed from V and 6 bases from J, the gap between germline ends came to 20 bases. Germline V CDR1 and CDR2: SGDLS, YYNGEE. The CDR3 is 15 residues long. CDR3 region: CASSPQTGTSGEQYF. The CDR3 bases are TGTGCCAGCAGCCCACAAACAGGGACGTCCGGCGAGCAGTACTTC.

The CDR3 nucleotides read TGTGCCAGCAGTTTGGTGGGGGGGCCCGGAGAGCAGTACTTC. Translating it yields CASSLVGGPGEQYF. The chain has TRBV27 and TRBJ2-7; weak D call: TRBD2 (7 bases). Trimming cost V 3 bases and J 7 bases, with 16 bases left between them. This CDR3 is 14 amino acids long. Germline CDR1 and CDR2: MNHEY and SMNVEV (reference sequence).

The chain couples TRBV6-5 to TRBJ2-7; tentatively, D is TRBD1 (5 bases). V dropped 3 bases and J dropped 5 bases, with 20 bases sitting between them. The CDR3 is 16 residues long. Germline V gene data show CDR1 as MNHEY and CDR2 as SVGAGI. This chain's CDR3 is CASSYEVATQGHEQYF. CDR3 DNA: TGTGCCAGCAGTTATGAAGTGGCGACCCAGGGCCACGAGCAGTACTTC.

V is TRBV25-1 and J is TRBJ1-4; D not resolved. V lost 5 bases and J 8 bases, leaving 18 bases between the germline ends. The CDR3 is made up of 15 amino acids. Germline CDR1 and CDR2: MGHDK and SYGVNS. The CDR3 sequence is CASSRTTSPFEKLFF. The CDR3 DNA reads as TGTGCCAGCAGTAGAACGACATCCCCTTTCGAAAAACTGTTTTTT. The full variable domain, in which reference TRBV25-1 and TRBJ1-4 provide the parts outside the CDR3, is EADIYQTPRYLVIGTGKKITLECSQTMGHDKMYWYQQDPGMELHLIHYSYGVNSTEKGDLSSESTVSRIRTEHFPLTLESARPSHTSQYLCASSRTTSPFEKLFFGSGTQLSVL.

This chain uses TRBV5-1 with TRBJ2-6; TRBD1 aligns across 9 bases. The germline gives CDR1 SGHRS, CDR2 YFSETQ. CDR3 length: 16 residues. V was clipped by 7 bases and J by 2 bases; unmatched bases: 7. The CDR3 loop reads CASDGQGPTGANVLTF. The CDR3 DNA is TGCGCCAGCGATGGACAGGGGCCAACTGGGGCCAACGTCCTGACTTTC.

CDR3: CASSEGTASNQPQHF. CDR3 DNA sequence: TGTGCCAGCAGCGAGGGGACAGCTAGCAATCAGCCCCAGCATTTT. The rearrangement joins TRBV11-2 to TRBJ1-5, with TRBD1 identical over 7 bases. The CDR3 totals 15 residues. CDR1 and CDR2 from the germline V gene are SGHAT and FQNNGV. V lost 5 bases and J lost 0; bases outside the gene matches: 4.

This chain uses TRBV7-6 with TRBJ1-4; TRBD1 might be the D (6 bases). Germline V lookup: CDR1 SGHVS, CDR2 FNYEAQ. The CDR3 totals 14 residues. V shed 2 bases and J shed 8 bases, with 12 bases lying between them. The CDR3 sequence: CASSLFAGAEKLFF. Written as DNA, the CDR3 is TGTGCCAGCAGCTTATTTGCGGGGGCGGAAAAACTGTTTTTT.

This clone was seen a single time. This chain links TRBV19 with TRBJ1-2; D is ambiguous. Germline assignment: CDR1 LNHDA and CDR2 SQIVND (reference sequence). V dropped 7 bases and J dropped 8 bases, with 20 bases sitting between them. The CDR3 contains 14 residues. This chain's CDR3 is CASNTGAVGVGYTF. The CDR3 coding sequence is TGTGCCAGTAATACGGGAGCAGTCGGAGTCGGCTACACCTTC.

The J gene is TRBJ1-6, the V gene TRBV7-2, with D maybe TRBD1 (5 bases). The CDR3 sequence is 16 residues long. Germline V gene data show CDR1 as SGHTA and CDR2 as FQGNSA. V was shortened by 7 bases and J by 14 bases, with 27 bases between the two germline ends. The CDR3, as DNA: TGTGCCAGCACCCCAACAGGTTCGGTAGAATCTTCTTCCCTCCACTTT. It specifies CASTPTGSVESSSLHF.

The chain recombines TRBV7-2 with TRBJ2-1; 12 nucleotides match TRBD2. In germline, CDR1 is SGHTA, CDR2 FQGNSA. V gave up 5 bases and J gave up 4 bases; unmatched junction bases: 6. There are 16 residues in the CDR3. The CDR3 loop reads CASSRTSGIGYNEQFF. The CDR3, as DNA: TGTGCCAGCAGCCGGACTAGCGGGATTGGTTACAATGAGCAGTTCTTC.

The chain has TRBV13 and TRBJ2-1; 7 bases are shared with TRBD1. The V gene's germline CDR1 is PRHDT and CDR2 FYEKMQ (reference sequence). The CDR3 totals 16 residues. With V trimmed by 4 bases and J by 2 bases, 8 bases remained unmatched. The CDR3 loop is CASSSFRQGAYNEQFF. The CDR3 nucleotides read TGTGCCAGCAGCTCCTTTAGACAGGGCGCCTACAATGAGCAGTTCTTC.

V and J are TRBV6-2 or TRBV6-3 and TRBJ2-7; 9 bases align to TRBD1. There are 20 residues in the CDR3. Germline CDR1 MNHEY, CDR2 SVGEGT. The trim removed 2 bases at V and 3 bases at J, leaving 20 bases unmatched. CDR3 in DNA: TGTGCCAGCAGTTACAACGGGGACAGGGAAACGATGGCAATGATCTACGAGCAGTACTTC. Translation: CASSYNGDRETMAMIYEQYF.